This T cell receptor beta chain was recovered during a study of STAT5B mutations in CD4+ large granular lymphocyte leukemia. Study outcomes and limitations: Main leukemic clonotypes were patient-specific, but more than 20% appeared at low frequency elsewhere. TRBV06-family usage was enriched in top patient clones (8/27) versus controls (2/35). Patient CD4-sorted repertoires looked more clonal than healthy CD4+ repertoires, even without putative leukemic clones.

Trimming took 8 bases from V and 7 from J, leaving 11 bases between them. The CDR3 has 12 residues. Germline CDR1 MNHNS, CDR2 SASEGT. The assay was immunoSEQ multiplex PCR, and TCRdb's table has in-frame clones only and misses some. The sample consists of tens of thousands of clones, about 71% of them appearing once. A word on this clone: Its antigen is currently unknown.

The rearrangement uses TRBV6-1 and TRBJ1-4; a weak D match, TRBD1 (5 bases). Sequencing was done on a sample of CD4+ T cells from blood buffy coats. The TCR comes from a human donor in good health. CDR3 coding DNA: TGTGCCAGCGGGGGGTCTTCTGAAAAACTGTTTTTT. The encoded protein is CASGGSSEKLFF.